This TCR beta chain was captured in a study of blood T cells in healthy people across ages. Whole-study results and caveats: Investigators viewed diversity estimates from one million T cells as underestimates, the study reported.

The germline V and J ends were trimmed by 4 bases and 1 base, with 18 bases remaining between them. The CDR3 consists of 16 residues. Germline CDR1 SQVTM, CDR2 ANQGSEA. It was with a sample-barcoded 5' primer and a J-beta primer mix that a second PCR of roughly 7 to 12 cycles was run. TCRdb re-called the 5' RACE reads with MiXCR, one entry per CDR3 protein. Among around 710,000 distinct CDR3 sequences listed, roughly 47% were seen once. This clonotype came up a few times. Its specificity is unknown. The receptor's source is a woman in her fifties or sixties in good health. Sequenced material: blood. The rearrangement joins TRBV29-1 to TRBJ2-3, with no clear D. In DNA, the CDR3 is TGCAGCGTTGTGGTGGTGGGTTTTGGGGGCACAGATACGCAGTATTTT. Translation gives CSVVVVGFGGTDTQYF.